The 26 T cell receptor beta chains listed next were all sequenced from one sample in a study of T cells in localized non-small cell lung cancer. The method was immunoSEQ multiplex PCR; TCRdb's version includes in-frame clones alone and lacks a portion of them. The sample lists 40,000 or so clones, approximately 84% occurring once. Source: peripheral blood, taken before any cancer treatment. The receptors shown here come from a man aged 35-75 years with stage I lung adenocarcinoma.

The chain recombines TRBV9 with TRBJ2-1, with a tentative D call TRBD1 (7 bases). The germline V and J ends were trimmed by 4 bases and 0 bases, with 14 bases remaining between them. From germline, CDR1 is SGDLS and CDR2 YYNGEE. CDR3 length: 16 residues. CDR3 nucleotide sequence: TGTGCCAGCAGCACCCAGGGGGGATCCTCCTACAATGAGCAGTTCTTC. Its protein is CASSTQGGSSYNEQFF.

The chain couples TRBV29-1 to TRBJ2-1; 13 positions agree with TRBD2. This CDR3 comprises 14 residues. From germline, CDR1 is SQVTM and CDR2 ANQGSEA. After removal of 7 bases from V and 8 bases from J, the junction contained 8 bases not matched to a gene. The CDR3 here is CSGRTSGSIDEQFF. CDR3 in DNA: TGCAGCGGCCGGACTAGCGGGAGTATCGATGAGCAGTTCTTC.

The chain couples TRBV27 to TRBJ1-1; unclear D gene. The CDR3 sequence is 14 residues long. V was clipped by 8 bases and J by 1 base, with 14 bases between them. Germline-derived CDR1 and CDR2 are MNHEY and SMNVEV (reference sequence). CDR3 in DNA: TGTGCCAGCCGCAAACAATTGGAGAACACTGAAGCTTTCTTT. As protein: CASRKQLENTEAFF.

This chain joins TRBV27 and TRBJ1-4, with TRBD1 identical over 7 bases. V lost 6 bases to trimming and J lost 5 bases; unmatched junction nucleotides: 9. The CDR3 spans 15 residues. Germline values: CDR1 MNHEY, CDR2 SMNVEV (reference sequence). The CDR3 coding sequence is TGTGCCAGCAGGGGCCAGGGACAGAGAAATGAAAAACTGTTTTTT. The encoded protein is CASRGQGQRNEKLFF.

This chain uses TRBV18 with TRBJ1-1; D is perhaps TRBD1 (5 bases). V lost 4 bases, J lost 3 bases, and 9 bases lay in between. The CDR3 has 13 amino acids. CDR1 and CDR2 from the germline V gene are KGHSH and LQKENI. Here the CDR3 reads CASSRGVDTEAFF. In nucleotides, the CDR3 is TGTGCCAGCTCACGAGGGGTGGACACTGAAGCTTTCTTT.

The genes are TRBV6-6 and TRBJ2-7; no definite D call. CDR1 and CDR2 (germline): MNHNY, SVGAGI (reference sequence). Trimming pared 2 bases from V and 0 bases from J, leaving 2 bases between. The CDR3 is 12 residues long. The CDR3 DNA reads TGTGCCAGCAGTTACGACTCCTACGAGCAGTACTTC. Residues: CASSYDSYEQYF.

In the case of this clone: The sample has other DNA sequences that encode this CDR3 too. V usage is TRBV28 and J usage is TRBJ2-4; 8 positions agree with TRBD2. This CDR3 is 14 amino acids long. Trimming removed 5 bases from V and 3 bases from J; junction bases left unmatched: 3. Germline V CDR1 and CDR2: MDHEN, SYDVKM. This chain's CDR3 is CASSPGGDKNIQYF. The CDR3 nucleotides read TGTGCCAGCAGTCCGGGGGGGGACAAAAACATTCAGTACTTC.

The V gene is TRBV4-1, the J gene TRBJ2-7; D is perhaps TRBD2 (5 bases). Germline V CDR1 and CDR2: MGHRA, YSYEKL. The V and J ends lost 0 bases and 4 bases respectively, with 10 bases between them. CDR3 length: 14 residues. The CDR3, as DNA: TGCGCCAGCAGCCAAGATCGGGGAGAGTACGAGCAGTACTTC. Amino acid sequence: CASSQDRGEYEQYF.

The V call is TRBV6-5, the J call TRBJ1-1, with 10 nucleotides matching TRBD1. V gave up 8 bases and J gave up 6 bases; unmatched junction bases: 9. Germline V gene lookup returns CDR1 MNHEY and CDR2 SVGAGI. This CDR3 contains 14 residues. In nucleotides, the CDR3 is TGTGCCAGCCGCCGACAGGGGGCAGGGGCTGAAGCTTTCTTT. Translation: CASRRQGAGAEAFF.

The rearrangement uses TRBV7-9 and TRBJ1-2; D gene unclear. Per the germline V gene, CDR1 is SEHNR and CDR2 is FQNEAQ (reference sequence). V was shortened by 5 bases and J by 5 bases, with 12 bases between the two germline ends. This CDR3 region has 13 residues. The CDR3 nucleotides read TGTGCCAGCAGCCCCGGAACACCTTATGGCTACACCTTC. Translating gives CASSPGTPYGYTF.

The DNA for the CDR3 is TGCGCCAGCAGCCTAGGACTAGCGGGAAGGGCCTACAATGAGCAGTTCTTC. Translating it yields CASSLGLAGRAYNEQFF. The chain employs TRBV5-1 and TRBJ2-1, with 12 bases that match TRBD2. CDR1 is SGHRS and CDR2 is YFSETQ in the germline V gene. The CDR3 consists of 17 residues. The V and J ends lost 4 bases and 2 bases, in that order; junction bases with no gene match: 7. The full variable domain, its missing parts supplied by reference TRBV5-1 and TRBJ2-1, is KAGVTQTPRYLIKTRGQQVTLSCSPISGHRSVSWYQQTPGQGLQFLFEYFSETQRNKGNFPGRFSGRQFSNSRSEMNVSTLELGDSALYLCASSLGLAGRAYNEQFFGPGTRLTVL.

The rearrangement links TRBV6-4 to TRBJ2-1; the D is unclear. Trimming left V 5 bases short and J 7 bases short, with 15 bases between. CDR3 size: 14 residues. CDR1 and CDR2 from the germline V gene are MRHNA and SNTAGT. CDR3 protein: CASSRASSGNEQFF. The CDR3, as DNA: TGTGCCAGCAGTCGCGCGTCTAGTGGAAATGAGCAGTTCTTC.

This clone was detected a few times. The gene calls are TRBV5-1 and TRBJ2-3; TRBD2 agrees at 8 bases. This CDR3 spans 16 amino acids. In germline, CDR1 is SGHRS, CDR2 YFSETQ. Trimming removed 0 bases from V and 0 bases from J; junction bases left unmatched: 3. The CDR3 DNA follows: TGCGCCAGCAGCTTGGTAGCGGGGTCTAGCACAGATACGCAGTATTTT. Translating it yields CASSLVAGSSTDTQYF.

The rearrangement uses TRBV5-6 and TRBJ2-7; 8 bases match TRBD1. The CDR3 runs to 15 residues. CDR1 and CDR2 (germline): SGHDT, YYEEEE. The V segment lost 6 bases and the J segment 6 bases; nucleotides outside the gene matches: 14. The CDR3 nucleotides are TGTGCCAGCAACGATCGCAAGGACAGGGTCGGCGAGCAGTACTTC. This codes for CASNDRKDRVGEQYF.

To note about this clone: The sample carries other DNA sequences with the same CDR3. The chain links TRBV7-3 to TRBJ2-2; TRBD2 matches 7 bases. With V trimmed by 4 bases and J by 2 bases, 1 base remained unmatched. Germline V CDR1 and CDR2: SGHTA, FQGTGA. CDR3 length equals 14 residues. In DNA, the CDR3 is TGTGCCAGCAGCTCTAGCGGAAACACCGGGGAGCTGTTTTTT. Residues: CASSSSGNTGELFF.

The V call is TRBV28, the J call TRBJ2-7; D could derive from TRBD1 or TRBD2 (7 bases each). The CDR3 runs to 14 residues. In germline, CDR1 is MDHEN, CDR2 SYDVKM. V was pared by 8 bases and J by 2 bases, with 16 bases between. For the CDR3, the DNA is TGTGCCAGCGTTCGGGAGGACAGGACCTACGAGCAGTACTTC. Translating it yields CASVREDRTYEQYF.

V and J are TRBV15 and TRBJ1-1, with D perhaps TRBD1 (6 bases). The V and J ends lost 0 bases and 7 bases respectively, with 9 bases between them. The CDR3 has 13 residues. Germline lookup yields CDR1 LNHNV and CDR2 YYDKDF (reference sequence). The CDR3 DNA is TGTGCCACCAGCAGAGAGGGGACACATGAAGCTTTCTTT. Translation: CATSREGTHEAFF.

The CDR3 nucleotides read TGTGCCAGCAGTGTTGATGGGACCTACACCGGGGAGCTGTTTTTT. Its protein is CASSVDGTYTGELFF. This chain links TRBV25-1 with TRBJ2-2; D may correspond to TRBD1 or TRBD2 (5 bases each). The germline V and J ends were trimmed by 4 bases and 3 bases, with 12 bases remaining between them. Looked up from germline, CDR1 is MGHDK and CDR2 is SYGVNS. The CDR3 covers 15 residues. Full variable domain (rest looked up from reference TRBV25-1 and TRBJ2-2): EADIYQTPRYLVIGTGKKITLECSQTMGHDKMYWYQQDPGMELHLIHYSYGVNSTEKGDLSSESTVSRIRTEHFPLTLESARPSHTSQYLCASSVDGTYTGELFFGEGSRLTVL.

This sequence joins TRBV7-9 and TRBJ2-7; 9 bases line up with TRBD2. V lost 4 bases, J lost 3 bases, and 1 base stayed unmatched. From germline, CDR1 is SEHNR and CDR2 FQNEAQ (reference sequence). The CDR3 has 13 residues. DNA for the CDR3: TGTGCCAGCAGCTCTAGCGGGAACTACGAGCAGTACTTC. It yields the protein CASSSSGNYEQYF.

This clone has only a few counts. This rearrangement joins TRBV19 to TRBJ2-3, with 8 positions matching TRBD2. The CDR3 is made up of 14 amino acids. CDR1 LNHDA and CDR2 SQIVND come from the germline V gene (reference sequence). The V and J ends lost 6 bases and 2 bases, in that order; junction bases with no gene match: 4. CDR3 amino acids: CASSVAGFTDTQYF. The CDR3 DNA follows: TGTGCCAGTAGCGTAGCGGGATTCACAGATACGCAGTATTTT.

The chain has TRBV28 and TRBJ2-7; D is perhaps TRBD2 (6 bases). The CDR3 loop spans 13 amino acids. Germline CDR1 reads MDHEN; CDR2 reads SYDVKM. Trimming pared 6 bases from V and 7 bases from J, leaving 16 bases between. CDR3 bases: TGTGCCAGCAGACCGACTAGTTTTGGGGAGCAGTACTTC. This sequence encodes CASRPTSFGEQYF.

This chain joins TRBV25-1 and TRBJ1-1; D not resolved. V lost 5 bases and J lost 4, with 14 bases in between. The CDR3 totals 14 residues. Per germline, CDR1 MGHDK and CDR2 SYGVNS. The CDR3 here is CASSLYDWGTEAFF. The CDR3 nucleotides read TGTGCCAGCAGTTTATATGACTGGGGCACTGAAGCTTTCTTT.

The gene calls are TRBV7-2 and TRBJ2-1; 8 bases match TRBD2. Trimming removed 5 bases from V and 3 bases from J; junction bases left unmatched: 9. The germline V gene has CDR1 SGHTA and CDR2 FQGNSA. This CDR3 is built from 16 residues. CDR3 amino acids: CASSKPGLGFYNEQFF. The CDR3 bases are TGTGCCAGCAGCAAACCGGGACTAGGCTTCTACAATGAGCAGTTCTTC. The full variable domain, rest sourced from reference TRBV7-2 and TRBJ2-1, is GAGVSQSPSNKVTEKGKDVELRCDPISGHTALYWYRQSLGQGLEFLIYFQGNSAPDKSGLPSDRFSAERTGGSVSTLTIQRTQQEDSAVYLCASSKPGLGFYNEQFFGPGTRLTVL.

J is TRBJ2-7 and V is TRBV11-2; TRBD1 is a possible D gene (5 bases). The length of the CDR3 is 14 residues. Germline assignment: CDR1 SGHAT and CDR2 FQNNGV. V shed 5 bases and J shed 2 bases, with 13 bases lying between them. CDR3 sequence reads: CASSAVLGPYEQYF. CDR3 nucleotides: TGTGCCAGCAGCGCCGTGTTGGGGCCCTACGAGCAGTACTTC.

The CDR3 sequence: CASSPTVGGALGAEQFF. In nucleotides, the CDR3 is TGTGCCAGCTCACCGACGGTGGGAGGGGCCTTGGGTGCTGAGCAGTTCTTC. The genes are TRBV18 and TRBJ2-1; 7 positions agree with TRBD2. Germline V lookup: CDR1 KGHSH, CDR2 LQKENI. Unmatched junction bases numbered 17, after V lost 3 bases and J lost 9 bases. CDR3 length: 17 residues.

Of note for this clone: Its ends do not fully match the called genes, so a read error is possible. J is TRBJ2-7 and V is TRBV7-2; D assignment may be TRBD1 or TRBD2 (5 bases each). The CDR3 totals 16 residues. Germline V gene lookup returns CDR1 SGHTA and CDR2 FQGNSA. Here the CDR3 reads CASSLAPLGRSFEQYF. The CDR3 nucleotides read TGTGCCAGCAGCTTAGCTCCATTGGGACGTTCCTTCGAGCAGTACTTC. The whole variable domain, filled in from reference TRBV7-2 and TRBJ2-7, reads GAGVSQSPSNKVTEKGKDVELRCDPISGHTALYWYRQSLGQGLEFLIYFQGNSAPDKSGLPSDRFSAERTGGSVSTLTIQRTQQEDSAVYLCASSLAPLGRSFEQYFGPGTRLTVT.